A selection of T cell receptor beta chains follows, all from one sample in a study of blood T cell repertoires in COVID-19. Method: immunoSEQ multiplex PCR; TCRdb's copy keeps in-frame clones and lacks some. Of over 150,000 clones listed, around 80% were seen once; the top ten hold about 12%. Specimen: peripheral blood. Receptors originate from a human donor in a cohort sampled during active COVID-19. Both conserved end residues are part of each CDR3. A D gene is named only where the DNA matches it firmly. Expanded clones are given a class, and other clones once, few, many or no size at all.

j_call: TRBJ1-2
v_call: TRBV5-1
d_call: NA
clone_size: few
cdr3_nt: TGCGCCAGCAGCCTACCTCGGGGAGGACATAACTATGGCTACACCTTC
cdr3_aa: CASSLPRGGHNYGYTF

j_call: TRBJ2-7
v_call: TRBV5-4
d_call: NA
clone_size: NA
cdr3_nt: TGTGCCAGCAGCCCGGGACAACCCTACGAGCAGTACTTC
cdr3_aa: CASSPGQPYEQYF

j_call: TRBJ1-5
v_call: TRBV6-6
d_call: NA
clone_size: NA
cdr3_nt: TGTGCCAGCAGCAACCCGAGACAGAGCAATCAGCCCCAGCATTTT
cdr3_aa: CASSNPRQSNQPQHF

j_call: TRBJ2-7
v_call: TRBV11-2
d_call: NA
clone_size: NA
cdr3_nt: TGTGCCAGCAGCTTAGATCCGGGATCCTACGAGCAGTACTTC
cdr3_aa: CASSLDPGSYEQYF

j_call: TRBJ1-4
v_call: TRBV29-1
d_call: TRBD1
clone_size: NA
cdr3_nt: TGCAGCGTTGATACAGGGGAGACTAATGAAAAACTGTTTTTT
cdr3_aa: CSVDTGETNEKLFF

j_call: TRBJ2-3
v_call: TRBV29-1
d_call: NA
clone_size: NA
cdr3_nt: TGCAGCTGCTCGCGCACTAGCACAGATACGCAGTATTTT
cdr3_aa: CSCSRTSTDTQYF

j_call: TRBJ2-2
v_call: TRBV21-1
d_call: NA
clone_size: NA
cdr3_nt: TGTGCCAGCAGCGACTGGCGGAACGCCCGAATAAACTCGGTGACGAACACCGGGGAGCTGTTTTTT
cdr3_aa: CASSDWRNARINSVTNTGELFF

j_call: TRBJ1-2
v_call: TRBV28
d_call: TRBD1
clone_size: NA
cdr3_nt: TGTGCCAGCAGTTTAAGGGGGCGCGACTATGGCTACACCTTC
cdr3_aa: CASSLRGRDYGYTF

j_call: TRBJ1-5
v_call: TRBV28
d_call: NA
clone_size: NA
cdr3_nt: TGTGCCAGCAGTCCTCGATTCCGGGCCCAGCATTTT
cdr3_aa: CASSPRFRAQHF

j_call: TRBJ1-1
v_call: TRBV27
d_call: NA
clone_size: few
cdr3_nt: TGTGCCAGCAGTTTAAATTCAGGGATGAACACTGAAGCTTTCTTT
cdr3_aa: CASSLNSGMNTEAFF

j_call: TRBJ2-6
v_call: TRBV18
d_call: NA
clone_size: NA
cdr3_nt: TGTGCCAGCTCACCCGGCCAGGCTGGGGCCAACGTCCTGACTTTC
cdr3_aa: CASSPGQAGANVLTF

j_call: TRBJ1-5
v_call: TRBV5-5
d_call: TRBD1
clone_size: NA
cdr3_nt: TGTGCCAGCAGCGAGGGACAGAAATATAGCAATCAGCCCCAGCATTTT
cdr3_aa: CASSEGQKYSNQPQHF

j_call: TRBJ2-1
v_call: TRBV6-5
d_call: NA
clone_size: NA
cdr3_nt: TGTGCCAGCAGTTCCTGGGAGGACAATGAGCAGTTCTTC
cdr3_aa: CASSSWEDNEQFF

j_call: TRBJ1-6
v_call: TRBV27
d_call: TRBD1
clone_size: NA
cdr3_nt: TGTGCCAGCAGTCATGCTGACAGGGGCGGTTCACCCCTCCACTTT
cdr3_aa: CASSHADRGGSPLHF

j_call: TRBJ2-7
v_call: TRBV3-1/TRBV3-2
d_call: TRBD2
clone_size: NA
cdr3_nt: TGTGCCAGCAGCCCCACAGCGGGAGGGTACGAGCAGTACTTC
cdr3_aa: CASSPTAGGYEQYF

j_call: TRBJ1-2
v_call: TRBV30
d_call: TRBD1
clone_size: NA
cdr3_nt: TGTGCCTGGACCCTAATGGGACAGCAATTCTATGGCTACACCTTC
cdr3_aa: CAWTLMGQQFYGYTF

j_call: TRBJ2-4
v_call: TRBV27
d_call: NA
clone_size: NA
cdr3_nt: TGTGCCAGCGGGTTTGTGGGGAGACAAAAGGGCAAAAACATTCAGTACTTC
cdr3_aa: CASGFVGRQKGKNIQYF

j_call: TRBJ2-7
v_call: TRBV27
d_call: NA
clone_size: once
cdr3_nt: TGTGCCAGCAGTTCGAGGGTATGGGGCTACGAGCAGTACTTC
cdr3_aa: CASSSRVWGYEQYF

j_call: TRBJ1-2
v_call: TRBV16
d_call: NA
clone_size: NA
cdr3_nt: TGTGCCAGCAGTCTCGGCGGGCGAGGGGGCTACACCTTC
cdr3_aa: CASSLGGRGGYTF

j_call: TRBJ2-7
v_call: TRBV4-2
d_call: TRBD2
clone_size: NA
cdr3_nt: TGTGCCAGCAGCCCTTCTGAAGTAGCGGGAGGGCCCCGTTCCCTTATACCCTACGAGCAGTACTTC
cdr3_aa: CASSPSEVAGGPRSLIPYEQYF

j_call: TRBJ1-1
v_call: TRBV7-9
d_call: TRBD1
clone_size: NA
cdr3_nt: TGTGCCAGCAGCCGCCTGGGGACAGGGGGCGAGAGCACTGAAGCTTTCTTT
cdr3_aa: CASSRLGTGGESTEAFF

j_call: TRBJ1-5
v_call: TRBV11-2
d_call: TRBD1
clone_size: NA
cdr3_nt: TGTGCCAGCAGCTCCCTACAGGGGTCAGGGCCCCAGCATTTT
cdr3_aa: CASSSLQGSGPQHF

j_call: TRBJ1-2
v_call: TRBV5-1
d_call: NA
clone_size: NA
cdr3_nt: TGCGCCAGCAGCTCCGACACATCTAACTATGGCTACACCTTC
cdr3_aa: CASSSDTSNYGYTF

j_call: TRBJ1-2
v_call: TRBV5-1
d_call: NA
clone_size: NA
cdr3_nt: TGCGCCAGCAGCTTGAACGTAGTCTATGGCTACACCTTC
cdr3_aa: CASSLNVVYGYTF

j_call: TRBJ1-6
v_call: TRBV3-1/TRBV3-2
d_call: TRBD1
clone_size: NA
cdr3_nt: TGTGCCAGCAGCCGCCGGACAGGGGGCAATTCACCCCTCCACTTT
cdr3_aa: CASSRRTGGNSPLHF

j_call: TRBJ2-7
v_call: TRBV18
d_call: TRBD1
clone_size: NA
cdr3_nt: TGTGCCAGCTCAACCTCAGGGGGCTTTTCCTACGAGCAGTACTTC
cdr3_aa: CASSTSGGFSYEQYF

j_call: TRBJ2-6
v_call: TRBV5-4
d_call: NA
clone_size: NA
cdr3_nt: TGTGCCAGCAGCCGCCCACAGGGAAGTGTTGGGGCCAACGTCCTGACTTTC
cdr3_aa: CASSRPQGSVGANVLTF

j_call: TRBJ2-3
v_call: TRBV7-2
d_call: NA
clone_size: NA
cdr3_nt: TGTGCCAGCAGTCAATCTTCGGGGGGCACAGATACGCAGTATTTT
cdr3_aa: CASSQSSGGTDTQYF

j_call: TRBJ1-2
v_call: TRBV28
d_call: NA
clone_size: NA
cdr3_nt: TGTGCCAGCAGTTCTATGAGGCCAGGGGCGACCTACTATGGCTACACCTTC
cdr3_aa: CASSSMRPGATYYGYTF

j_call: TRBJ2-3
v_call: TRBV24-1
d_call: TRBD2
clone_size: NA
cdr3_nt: TGTGCCACCAGTGCCCCCGGGACTAGCGGGACAGATACGCAGTATTTT
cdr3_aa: CATSAPGTSGTDTQYF

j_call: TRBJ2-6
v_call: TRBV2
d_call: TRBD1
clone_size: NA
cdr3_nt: TGTGCCAACAGGGGAGATATGCCTGGGGCCAACGTCCTGACTTTC
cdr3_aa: CANRGDMPGANVLTF

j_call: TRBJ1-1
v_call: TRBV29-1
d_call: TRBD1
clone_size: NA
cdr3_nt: TGCAGCGTAAACCACCGGGGACAGGCGACTGAAGCTTTCTTT
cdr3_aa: CSVNHRGQATEAFF

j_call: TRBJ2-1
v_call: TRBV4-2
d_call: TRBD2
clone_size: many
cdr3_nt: TGTGCCAGCAGCCCATCGGGACTAGCGGGATACAATGAGCAGTTCTTC
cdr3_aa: CASSPSGLAGYNEQFF

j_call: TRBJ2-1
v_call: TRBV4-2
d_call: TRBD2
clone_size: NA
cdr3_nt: TGTGCCAGCAGCCAAGAAAGCGGGAGGAGCTCTAGCTCCTACAATGAGCAGTTCTTC
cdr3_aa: CASSQESGRSSSSYNEQFF

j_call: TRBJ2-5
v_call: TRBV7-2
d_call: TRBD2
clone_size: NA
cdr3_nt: TGTGCCAGCAGCGCCCGGTCGAGTGGACTAGGCGGGAGGGATGGGACCCAGTACTTC
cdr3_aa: CASSARSSGLGGRDGTQYF

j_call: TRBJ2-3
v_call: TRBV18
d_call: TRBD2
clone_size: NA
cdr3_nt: TGTGCCAGCTCACGATCTTGGACTAGCGGGAGCACAGATACGCAGTATTTT
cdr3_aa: CASSRSWTSGSTDTQYF

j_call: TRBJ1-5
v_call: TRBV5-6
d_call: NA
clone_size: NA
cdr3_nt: TGTGCCAGCAGCTCCGGTGGGGGGGGCCATCAGCCCCAGCATTTT
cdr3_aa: CASSSGGGGHQPQHF

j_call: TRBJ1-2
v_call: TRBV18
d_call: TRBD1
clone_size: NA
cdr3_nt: TGTGCCAGCTCAGTTGGGACAGGGCCTGATGGCTACACCTTC
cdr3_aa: CASSVGTGPDGYTF